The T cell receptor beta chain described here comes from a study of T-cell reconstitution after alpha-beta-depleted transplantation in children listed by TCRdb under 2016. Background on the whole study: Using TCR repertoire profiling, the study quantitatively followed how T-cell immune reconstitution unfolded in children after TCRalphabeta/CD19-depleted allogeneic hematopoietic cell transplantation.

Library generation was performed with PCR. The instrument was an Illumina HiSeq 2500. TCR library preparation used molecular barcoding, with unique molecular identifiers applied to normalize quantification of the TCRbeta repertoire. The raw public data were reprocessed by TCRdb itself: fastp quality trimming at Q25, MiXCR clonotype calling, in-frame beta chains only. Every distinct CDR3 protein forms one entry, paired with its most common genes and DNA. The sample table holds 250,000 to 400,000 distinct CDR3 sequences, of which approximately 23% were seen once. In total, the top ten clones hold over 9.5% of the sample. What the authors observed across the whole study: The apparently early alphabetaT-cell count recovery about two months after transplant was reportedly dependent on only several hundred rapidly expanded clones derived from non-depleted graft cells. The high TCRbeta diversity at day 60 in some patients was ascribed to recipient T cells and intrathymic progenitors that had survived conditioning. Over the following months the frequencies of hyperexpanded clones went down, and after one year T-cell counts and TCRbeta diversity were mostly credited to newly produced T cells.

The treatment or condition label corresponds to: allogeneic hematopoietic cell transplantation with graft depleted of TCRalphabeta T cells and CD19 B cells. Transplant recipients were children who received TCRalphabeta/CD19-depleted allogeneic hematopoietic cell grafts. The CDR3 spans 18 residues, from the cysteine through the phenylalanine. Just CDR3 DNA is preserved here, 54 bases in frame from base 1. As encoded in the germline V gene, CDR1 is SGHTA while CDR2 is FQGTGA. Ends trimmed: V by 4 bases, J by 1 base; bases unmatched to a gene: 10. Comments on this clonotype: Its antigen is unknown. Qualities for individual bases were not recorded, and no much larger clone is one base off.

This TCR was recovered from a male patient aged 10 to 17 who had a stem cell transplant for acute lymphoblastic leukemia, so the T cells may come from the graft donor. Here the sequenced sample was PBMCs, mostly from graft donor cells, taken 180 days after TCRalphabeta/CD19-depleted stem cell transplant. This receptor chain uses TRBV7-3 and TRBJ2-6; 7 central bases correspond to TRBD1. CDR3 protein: CASSSDRDSLSGANVLTF. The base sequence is TGTGCCAGCAGCTCTGATAGGGACAGCCTATCTGGGGCCAACGTCCTGACTTTC. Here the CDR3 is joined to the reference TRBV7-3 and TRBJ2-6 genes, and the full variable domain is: GAGVSQTPSNKVTEKGKYVELRCDPISGHTALYWYRQSLGQGPEFLIYFQGTGAADDSGLPNDRFFAVRPEGSVSTLKIQRTERGDSAVYLCASSSDRDSLSGANVLTFGAGSRLTVL.